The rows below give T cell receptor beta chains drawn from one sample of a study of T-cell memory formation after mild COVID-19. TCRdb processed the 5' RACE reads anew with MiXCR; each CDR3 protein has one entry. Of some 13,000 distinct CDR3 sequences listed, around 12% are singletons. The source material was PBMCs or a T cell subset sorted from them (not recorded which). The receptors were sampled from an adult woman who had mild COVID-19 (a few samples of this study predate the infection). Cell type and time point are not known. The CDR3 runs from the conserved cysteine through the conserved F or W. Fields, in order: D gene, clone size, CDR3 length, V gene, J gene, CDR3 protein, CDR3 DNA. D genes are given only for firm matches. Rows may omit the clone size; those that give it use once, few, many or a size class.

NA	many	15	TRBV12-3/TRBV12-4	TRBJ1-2	CASSFLGYANYGYTF	TGTGCCAGCAGTTTTTTAGGGTATGCAAACTATGGCTACACCTTC
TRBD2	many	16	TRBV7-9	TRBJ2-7	CASSLVGLARDYEQYF	TGTGCCAGCAGCTTAGTAGGACTAGCGAGGGACTACGAGCAGTACTTC
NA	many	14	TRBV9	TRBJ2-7	CASSADATSYEQYF	TGTGCCAGCAGCGCCGATGCCACTAGCTACGAGCAGTACTTC
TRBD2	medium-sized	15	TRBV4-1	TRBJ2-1	CASSHIAGDGNEQFF	TGCGCCAGCAGCCATATAGCGGGAGATGGGAATGAGCAGTTCTTC
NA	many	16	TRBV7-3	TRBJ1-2	CASSSLGGTRVYGYTF	TGTGCCAGCAGCTCCCTGGGGGGAACGAGAGTCTATGGCTACACCTTC
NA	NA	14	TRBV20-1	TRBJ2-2	CSAGGESTTGELFF	TGCAGTGCTGGTGGAGAATCGACCACCGGGGAGCTGTTTTTT
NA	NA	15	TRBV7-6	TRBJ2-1	CASSIDIDSYNEQFF	TGTGCCAGCAGCATTGACATTGACTCCTACAATGAGCAGTTCTTC
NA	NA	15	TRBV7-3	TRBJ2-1	CASSRGASGYNEQFF	TGTGCCAGCAGCCGAGGGGCCTCCGGGTACAATGAGCAGTTCTTC
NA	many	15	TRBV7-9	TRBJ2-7	CAIALWQGRRYEQYF	TGTGCCATAGCATTATGGCAGGGGAGGCGGTACGAGCAGTACTTC
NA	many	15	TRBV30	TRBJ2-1	CAWGPIAATYNEQFF	TGTGCCTGGGGCCCGATAGCGGCAACCTACAATGAGCAGTTCTTC
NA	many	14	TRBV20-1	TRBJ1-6	CSARRVLLDSPLHF	TGCAGTGCTAGGCGGGTGCTCCTTGATTCACCCCTCCACTTT
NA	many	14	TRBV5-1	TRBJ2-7	CASSLEPDAYEQYF	TGCGCCAGCAGCTTGGAGCCTGATGCCTACGAGCAGTACTTC
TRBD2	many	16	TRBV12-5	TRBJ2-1	CASGLVSGGSYNEQFF	TGTGCTAGTGGTTTGGTTAGCGGGGGATCCTACAATGAGCAGTTCTTC
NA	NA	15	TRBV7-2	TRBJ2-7	CASSLNSGSNYEQYF	TGTGCCAGCAGCTTAAATAGCGGTTCCAATTACGAGCAGTACTTC
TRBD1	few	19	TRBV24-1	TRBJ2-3	CATSDRSSRQGDSTDTQYF	TGTGCCACCAGTGATCGAAGCTCCCGACAGGGGGATAGCACAGATACGCAGTATTTT
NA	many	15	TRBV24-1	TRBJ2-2	CATSWSGGNTGELFF	TGTGCCACCAGTTGGTCTGGAGGGAACACCGGGGAGCTGTTTTTT
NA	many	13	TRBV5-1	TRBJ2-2	CASRGENTGELFF	TGCGCCAGCAGGGGTGAGAACACCGGGGAGCTGTTTTTT
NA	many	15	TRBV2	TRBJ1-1	CASRTLTDPNAEAFF	TGTGCCAGCAGAACCCTGACGGACCCGAACGCTGAAGCTTTCTTT
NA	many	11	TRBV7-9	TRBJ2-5	CASSGGETQYF	TGTGCCAGCAGCGGGGGAGAGACCCAGTACTTC
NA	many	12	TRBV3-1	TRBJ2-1	CASSQDRGQEFF	TGTGCCAGCAGCCAAGATCGAGGGCAGGAGTTCTTC
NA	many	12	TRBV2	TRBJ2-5	CASSVRQETQYF	TGTGCCAGCAGTGTTAGGCAAGAGACCCAGTACTTC
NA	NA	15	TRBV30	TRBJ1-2	CAWSVLEGPGYGYTF	TGTGCCTGGAGTGTACTAGAAGGGCCCGGCTATGGCTACACCTTC
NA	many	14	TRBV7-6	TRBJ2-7	CASSLVLGGRAQYF	TGTGCCAGCAGCTTAGTTCTGGGCGGTCGAGCACAGTACTTC
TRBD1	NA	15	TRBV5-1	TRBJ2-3	CASRETGGITDTQYF	TGCGCCAGCAGAGAGACAGGGGGAATCACAGATACGCAGTATTTT
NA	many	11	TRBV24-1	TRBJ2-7	CATPPPYEQYF	TGTGCCACCCCACCACCCTACGAGCAGTACTTC
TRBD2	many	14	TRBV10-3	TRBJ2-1	CAIRGLAAYNEQFF	TGTGCCATCAGGGGACTAGCGGCCTACAATGAGCAGTTCTTC
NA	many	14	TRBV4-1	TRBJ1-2	CASSQDSSNYGYTF	TGCGCCAGCAGCCAAGATAGCTCAAACTATGGCTACACCTTC
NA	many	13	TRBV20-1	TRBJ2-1	CSASPTGTGEQFF	TGCAGTGCTAGTCCCACCGGGACCGGGGAGCAGTTCTTC
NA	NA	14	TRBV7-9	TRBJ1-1	CASSLMLFGPEAFF	TGTGCCAGCAGCTTAATGTTGTTCGGCCCTGAAGCTTTCTTT
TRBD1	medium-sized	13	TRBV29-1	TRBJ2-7	CSVWTGGSYEQYF	TGCAGCGTATGGACAGGGGGTTCGTACGAGCAGTACTTC
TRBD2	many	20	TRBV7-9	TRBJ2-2	CASSLEDLAGGSPNTGELFF	TGTGCCAGCAGCTTAGAAGATCTAGCGGGGGGGTCCCCGAACACCGGGGAGCTGTTTTTT
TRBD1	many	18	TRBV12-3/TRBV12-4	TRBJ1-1	CASRFRTWGQQPNTEAFF	TGTGCCAGCAGATTCCGGACGTGGGGACAGCAGCCGAACACTGAAGCTTTCTTT
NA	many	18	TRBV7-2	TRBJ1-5	CASSLRTPSIDKWQPQHF	TGTGCCAGCAGCTTAAGAACCCCTTCTATAGACAAGTGGCAGCCCCAGCATTTT
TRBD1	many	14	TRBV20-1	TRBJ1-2	CSATSRGQNYGYTF	TGCAGTGCCACCTCGAGGGGGCAAAACTATGGCTACACCTTC
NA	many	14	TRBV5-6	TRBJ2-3	CASSLDWRTDTQYF	TGTGCCAGCAGCTTGGATTGGCGCACAGATACGCAGTATTTT
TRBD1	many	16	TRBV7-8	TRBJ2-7	CASSLLRTGGDYEQYF	TGTGCCAGCAGCTTGCTTCGGACAGGGGGCGATTACGAGCAGTACTTC
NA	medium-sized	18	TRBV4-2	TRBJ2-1	CASSQDKMGPSSYNEQFF	TGTGCCAGCAGCCAAGATAAGATGGGGCCCAGCTCCTACAATGAGCAGTTCTTC
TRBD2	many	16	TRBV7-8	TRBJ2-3	CASSLLSGGRADTQYF	TGTGCCAGCAGCCTCCTTAGCGGGGGGAGGGCAGATACGCAGTATTTT
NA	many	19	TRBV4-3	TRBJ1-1	CASSQDWAPWRGMNTEAFF	TGCGCCAGCAGCCAAGATTGGGCGCCCTGGCGGGGAATGAACACTGAAGCTTTCTTT
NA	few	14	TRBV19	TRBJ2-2	CASLTAGNTGELFF	TGTGCCAGTTTGACTGCCGGGAACACCGGGGAGCTGTTTTTT
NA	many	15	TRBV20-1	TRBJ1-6	CSARDQTGKGSPLHF	TGCAGTGCTAGAGATCAAACAGGGAAGGGGTCACCCCTCCACTTT
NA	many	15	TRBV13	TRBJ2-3	CASSTAGPKTDTQYF	TGTGCCAGCAGTACGGCGGGACCAAAGACAGATACGCAGTATTTT
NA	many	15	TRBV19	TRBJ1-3	CASSSVRETGNTIYF	TGTGCCAGTAGTAGCGTCAGGGAGACTGGAAACACCATATATTTT
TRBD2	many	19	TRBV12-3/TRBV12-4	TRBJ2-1	CASSGAGTSGGPRRDEQFF	TGTGCCAGCAGTGGGGCCGGGACTAGCGGGGGACCAAGGAGGGATGAGCAGTTCTTC
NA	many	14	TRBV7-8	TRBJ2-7	CASSLGQPGYEQYF	TGTGCCAGCAGCTTAGGACAGCCTGGCTACGAGCAGTACTTC
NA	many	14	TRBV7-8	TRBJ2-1	CASTRRLAANEQFF	TGTGCCAGCACCCGTCGATTAGCGGCTAATGAGCAGTTCTTC
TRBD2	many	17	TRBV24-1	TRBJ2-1	CATSDLSGGSSYNEQFF	TGTGCCACCAGTGATTTGTCCGGCGGGAGCTCCTACAATGAGCAGTTCTTC
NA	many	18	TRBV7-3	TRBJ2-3	CASSLDTSWQGWRDTQYF	TGTGCCAGCAGCTTAGACACTTCCTGGCAGGGGTGGCGAGATACGCAGTATTTT
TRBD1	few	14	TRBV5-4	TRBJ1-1	CASSYGQANTEAFF	TGTGCCAGCAGCTACGGACAGGCGAACACTGAAGCTTTCTTT
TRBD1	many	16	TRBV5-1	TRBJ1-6	CASSFKQGTANSPLHF	TGCGCCAGCAGCTTCAAACAGGGGACGGCGAATTCACCCCTCCACTTT
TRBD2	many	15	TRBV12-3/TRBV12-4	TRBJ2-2	CASSLVAGGSGELFF	TGTGCCAGCAGTTTAGTGGCGGGAGGTTCCGGGGAGCTGTTTTTT
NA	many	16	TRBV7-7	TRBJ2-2	CASSPTDKPNTGELFF	TGTGCCAGCAGCCCCACGGACAAGCCGAACACCGGGGAGCTGTTTTTT
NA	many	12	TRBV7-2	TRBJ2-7	CASSLSPYEQYF	TGTGCCAGCAGCTTAAGCCCCTACGAGCAGTACTTC
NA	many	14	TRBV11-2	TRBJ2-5	CASSLDGTRETQYF	TGTGCCAGCAGCTTAGATGGGACAAGAGAGACCCAGTACTTC